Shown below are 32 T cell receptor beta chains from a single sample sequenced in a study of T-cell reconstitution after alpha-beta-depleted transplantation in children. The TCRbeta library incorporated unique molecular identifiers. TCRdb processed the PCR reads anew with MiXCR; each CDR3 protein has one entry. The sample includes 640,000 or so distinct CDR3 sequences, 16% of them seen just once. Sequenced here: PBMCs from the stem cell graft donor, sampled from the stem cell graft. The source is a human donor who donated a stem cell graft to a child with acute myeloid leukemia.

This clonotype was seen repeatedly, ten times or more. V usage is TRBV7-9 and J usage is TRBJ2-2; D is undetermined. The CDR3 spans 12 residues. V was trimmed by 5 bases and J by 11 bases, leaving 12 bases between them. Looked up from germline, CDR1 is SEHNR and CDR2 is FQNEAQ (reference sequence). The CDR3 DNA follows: TGTGCCAGCAGCCCCGCTGGAAGAGAGCTGTTTTTT. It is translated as CASSPAGRELFF.

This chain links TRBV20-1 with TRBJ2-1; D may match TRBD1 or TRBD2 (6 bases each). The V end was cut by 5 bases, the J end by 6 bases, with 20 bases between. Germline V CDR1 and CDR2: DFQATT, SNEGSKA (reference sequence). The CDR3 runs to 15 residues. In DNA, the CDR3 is TGCAGTGCTCGATCATTGGGGGGCGTTATCAATGAGCAGTTCTTC. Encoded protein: CSARSLGGVINEQFF.

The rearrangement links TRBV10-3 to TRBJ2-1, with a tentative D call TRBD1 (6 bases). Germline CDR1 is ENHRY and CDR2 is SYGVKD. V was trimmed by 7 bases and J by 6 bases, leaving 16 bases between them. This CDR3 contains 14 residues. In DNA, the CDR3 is TGTGCCATCACCACGGGACAATTTATCAATGAGCAGTTCTTC. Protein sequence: CAITTGQFINEQFF.

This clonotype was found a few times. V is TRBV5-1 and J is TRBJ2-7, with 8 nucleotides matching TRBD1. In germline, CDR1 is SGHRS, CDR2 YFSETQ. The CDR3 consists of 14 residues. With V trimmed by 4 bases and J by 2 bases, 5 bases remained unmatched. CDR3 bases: TGCGCCAGCAGCCCAGACAGGGGAGCCTACGAGCAGTACGTC. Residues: CASSPDRGAYEQYV.

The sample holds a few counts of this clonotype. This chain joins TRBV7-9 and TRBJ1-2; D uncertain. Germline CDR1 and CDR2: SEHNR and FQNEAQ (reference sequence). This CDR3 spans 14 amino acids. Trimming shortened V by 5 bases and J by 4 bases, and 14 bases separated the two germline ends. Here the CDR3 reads CASSQNGNLYGYTF. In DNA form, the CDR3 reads TGTGCCAGCAGCCAGAACGGGAACCTCTATGGCTACACCTTC.

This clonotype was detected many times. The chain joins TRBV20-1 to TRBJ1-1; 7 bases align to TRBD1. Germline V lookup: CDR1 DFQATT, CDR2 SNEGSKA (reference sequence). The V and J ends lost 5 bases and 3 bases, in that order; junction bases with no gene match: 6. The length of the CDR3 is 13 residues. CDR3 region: CSAVRDRDTEAFF. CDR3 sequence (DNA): TGCAGTGCTGTCCGGGACAGAGACACTGAAGCTTTCTTT.

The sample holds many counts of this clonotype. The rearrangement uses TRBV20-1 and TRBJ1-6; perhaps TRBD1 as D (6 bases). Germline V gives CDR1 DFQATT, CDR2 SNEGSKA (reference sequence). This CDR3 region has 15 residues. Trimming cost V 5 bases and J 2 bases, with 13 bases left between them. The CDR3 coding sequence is TGCAGTGCTCGAAAACAGGGAACCTATAATTCACCCCTCCACTTT. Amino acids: CSARKQGTYNSPLHF.

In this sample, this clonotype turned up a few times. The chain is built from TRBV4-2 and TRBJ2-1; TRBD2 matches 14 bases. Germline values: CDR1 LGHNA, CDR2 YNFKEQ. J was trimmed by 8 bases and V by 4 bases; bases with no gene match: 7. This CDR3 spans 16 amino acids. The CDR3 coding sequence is TGTGCCAGCAGCCCTCTGACTAGCGGGGGGGCCGATGAGCAGTTCTTC. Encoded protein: CASSPLTSGGADEQFF.

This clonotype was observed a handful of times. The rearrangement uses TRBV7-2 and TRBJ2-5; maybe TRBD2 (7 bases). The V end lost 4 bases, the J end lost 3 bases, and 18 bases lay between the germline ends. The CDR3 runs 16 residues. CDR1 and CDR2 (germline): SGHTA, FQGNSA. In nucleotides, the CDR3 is TGTGCCAGCAGCTCCCGGGGGGCCGCCCTTAAAGAGACCCAGTACTTC. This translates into CASSSRGAALKETQYF.

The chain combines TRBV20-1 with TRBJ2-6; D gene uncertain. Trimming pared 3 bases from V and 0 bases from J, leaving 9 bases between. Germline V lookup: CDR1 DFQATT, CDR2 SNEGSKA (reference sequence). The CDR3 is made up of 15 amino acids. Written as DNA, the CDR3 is TGCAGTGCTAGTCAGGACCCCTCTGGGGCCAACGTCCTGACTTTC. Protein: CSASQDPSGANVLTF.

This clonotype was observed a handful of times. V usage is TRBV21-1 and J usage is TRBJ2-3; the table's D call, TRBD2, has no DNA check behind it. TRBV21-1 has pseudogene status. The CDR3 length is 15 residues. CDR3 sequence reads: CASSKTSGDQKTQYF. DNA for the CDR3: TGTGCCAGCAGCAAGACTAGCGGGGACCAAAAAACGCAGTATTTT.

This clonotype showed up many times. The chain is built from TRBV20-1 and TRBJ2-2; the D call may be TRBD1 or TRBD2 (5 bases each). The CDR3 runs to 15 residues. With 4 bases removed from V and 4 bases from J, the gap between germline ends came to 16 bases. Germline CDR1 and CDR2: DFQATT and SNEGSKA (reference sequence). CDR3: CSATPGRTSTGELFF. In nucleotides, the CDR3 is TGCAGTGCTACCCCGGGACGGACGTCCACCGGGGAGCTGTTTTTT.

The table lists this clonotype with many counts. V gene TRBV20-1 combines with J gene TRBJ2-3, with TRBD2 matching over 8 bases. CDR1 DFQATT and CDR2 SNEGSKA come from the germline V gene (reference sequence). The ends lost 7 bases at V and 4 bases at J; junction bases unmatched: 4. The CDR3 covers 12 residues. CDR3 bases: TGCAGTGTAGCGGGGATATCAGATACGCAGTATTTT. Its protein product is CSVAGISDTQYF.

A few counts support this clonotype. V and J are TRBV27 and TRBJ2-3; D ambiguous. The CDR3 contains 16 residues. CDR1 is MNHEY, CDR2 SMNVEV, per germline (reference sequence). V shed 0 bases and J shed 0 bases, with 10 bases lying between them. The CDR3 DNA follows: TGTGCCAGCAGTTTATCCTGGGGTGGAAGCACAGATACGCAGTATTTT. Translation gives CASSLSWGGSTDTQYF.

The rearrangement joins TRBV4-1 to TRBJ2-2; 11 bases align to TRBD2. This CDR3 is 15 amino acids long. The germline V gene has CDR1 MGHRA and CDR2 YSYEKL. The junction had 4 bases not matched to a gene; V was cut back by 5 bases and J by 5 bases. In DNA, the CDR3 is TGCGCCAGCAGCACGCCTAGCGGGGGGACCGGGGAGCTGTTTTTT. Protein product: CASSTPSGGTGELFF.

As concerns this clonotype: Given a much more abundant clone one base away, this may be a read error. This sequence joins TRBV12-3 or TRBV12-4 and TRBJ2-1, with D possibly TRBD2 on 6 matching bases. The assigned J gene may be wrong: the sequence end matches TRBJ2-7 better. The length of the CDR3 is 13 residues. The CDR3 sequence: CASSLGAGNEQYF. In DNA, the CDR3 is TGTGCCAGCAGTTTAGGAGCGGGCAATGAGCAGTACTTC.

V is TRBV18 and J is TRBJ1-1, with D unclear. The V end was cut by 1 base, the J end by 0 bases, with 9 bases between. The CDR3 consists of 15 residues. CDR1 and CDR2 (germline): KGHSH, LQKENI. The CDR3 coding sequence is TGTGCCAGCTCACCACGATCACAGTTGAACACTGAAGCTTTCTTT. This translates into CASSPRSQLNTEAFF.

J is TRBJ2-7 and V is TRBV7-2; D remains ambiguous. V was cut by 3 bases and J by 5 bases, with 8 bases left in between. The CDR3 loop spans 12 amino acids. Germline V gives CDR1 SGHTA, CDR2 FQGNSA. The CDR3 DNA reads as TGTGCCAGCAGCTTTTCGACCGACGAGCAGTACTTC. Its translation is CASSFSTDEQYF.

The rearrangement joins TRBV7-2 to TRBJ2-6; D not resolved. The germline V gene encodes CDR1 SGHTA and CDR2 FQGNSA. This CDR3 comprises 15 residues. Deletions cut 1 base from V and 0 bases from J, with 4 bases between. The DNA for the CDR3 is TGTGCCAGCAGCTTAGGCGCCTCTGGGGCCAACGTCCTGACTTTC. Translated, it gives CASSLGASGANVLTF.

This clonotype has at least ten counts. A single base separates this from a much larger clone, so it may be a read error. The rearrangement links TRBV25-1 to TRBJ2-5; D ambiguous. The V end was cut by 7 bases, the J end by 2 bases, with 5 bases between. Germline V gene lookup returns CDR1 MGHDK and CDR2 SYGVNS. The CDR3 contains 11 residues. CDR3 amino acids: CASNPQETQYF. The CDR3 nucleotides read TGTGCCAGCAACCCTCAAGAGACCCAGTACTTC.

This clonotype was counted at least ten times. The CDR3 loop reads CSGVASGGAESYNEQFF. CDR3 nucleotides: TGCAGTGGGGTAGCTAGCGGGGGGGCGGAGTCCTACAATGAGCAGTTCTTC. The chain employs TRBV20-1 and TRBJ2-1; 12 bases are a match to TRBD2. V dropped 7 bases and J dropped 1; count of bases not matched to a gene: 11. Looked up from germline, CDR1 is DFQATT and CDR2 is SNEGSKA (reference sequence). The CDR3 has 17 residues.

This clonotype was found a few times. CDR3 sequence: CSVEVGLVTKNIQYF. CDR3 DNA: TGCAGCGTTGAAGTGGGACTAGTAACCAAAAACATTCAGTACTTC. V is TRBV29-1 and J is TRBJ2-4; 8 bases are a match to TRBD2. V dropped 1 base and J dropped 2; count of bases not matched to a gene: 4. The V gene's germline CDR1 is SQVTM and CDR2 ANQGSEA. There are 15 residues in the CDR3.

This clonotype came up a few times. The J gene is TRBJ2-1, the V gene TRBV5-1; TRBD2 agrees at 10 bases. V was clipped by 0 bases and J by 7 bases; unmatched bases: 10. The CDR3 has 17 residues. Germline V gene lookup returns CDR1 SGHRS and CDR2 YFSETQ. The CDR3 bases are TGCGCCAGCAGCTTGGCCGGGGGACTAGCGACCAGGAATGAGCAGTTCTTC. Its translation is CASSLAGGLATRNEQFF.

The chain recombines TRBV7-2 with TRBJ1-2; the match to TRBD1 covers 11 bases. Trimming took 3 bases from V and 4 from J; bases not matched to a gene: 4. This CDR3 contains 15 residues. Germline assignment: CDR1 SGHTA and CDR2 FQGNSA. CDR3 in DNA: TGTGCCAGCAGCTTTGGGACAGGGGGATTCTATGGCTACACCTTC. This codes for CASSFGTGGFYGYTF.

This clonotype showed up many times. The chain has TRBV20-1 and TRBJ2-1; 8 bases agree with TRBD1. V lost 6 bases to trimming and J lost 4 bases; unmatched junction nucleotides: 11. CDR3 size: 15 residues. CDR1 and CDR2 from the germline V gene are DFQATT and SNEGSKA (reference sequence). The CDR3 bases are TGCAGTGCCGCATCCTTCAGGGGGCGTTACAATGAGCAGTTCTTC. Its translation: CSAASFRGRYNEQFF.

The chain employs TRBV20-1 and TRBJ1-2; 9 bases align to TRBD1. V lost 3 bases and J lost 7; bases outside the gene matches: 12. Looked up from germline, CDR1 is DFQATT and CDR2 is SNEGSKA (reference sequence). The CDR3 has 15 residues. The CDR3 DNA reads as TGCAGTGCTAGGGGGAGGACAGGGGATATTAGTGGCTACACCTTC. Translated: CSARGRTGDISGYTF.

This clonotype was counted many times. The CDR3 DNA is TGCAGTGCTTTCCACTCGCGGGGGGAGAACGAGCAGTACTTC. As protein: CSAFHSRGENEQYF. The V and J genes are TRBV20-1 and TRBJ2-7, with 8 bases identical to TRBD2. The germline CDR1 and CDR2 sequences are DFQATT and SNEGSKA (reference sequence). Losses at the gene ends were 5 bases for V and 5 bases for J; bases not matched to a gene: 11. The CDR3 spans 14 residues.

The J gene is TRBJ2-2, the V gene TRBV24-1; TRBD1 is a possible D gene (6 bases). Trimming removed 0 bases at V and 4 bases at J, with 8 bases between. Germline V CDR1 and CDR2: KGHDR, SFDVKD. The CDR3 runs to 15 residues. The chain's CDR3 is CATSDLWDTTGELFF. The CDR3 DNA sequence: TGTGCCACCAGTGATTTGTGGGACACCACCGGGGAGCTGTTTTTT.

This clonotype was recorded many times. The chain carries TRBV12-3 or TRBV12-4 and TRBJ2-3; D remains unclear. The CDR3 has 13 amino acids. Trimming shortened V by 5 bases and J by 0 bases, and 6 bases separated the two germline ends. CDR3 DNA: TGTGCCAGCAGTGCGACAAGCACAGATACGCAGTATTTT. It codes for CASSATSTDTQYF.

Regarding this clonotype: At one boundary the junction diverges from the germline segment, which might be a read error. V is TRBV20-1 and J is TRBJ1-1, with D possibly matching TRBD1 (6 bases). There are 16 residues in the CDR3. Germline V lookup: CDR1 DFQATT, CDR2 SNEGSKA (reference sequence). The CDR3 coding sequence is TGCTGTGCTAGAGCCCCCAGGGGAGTGGAGGACACTGAAGCTTTCTTT. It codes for CCARAPRGVEDTEAFF.

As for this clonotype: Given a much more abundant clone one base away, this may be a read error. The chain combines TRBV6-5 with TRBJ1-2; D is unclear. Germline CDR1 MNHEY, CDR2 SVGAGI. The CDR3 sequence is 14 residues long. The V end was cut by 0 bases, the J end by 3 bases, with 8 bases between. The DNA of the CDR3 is TGTGCCAGCAGTTACTCGTCGTCTCACTATGGCTACACCTTC. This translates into CASSYSSSHYGYTF.

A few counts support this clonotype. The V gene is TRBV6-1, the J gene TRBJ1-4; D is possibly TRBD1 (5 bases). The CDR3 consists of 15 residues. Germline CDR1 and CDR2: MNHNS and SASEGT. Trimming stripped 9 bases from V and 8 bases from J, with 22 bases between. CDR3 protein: CASERTGTAVEKLFF. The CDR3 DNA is TGTGCCAGTGAGAGAACCGGGACGGCGGTAGAAAAACTGTTTTTT.